This T cell receptor beta chain was identified in a study of blood T cells in healthy people across ages. Germline values: CDR1 SGHRS, CDR2 YFSETQ. This CDR3 comprises 15 residues. V was pared by 2 bases and J by 7 bases, with 16 bases between. Primed by a sample-barcoded 5' primer and a J-beta primer mix, a second PCR proceeded for about 6 to 11 cycles. TCRdb independently ran MiXCR on the 5' RACE reads; one entry per CDR3 protein. The top ten clones hold about 10% of a sample with about 930,000 distinct CDR3 sequences, 25% to 30% of them seen once. In this sample, this clonotype turned up many times. The same data also went into a second study, on T cells of mothers and their children.

V and J are TRBV5-1 and TRBJ2-1; either TRBD1 or TRBD2 may supply D (6 bases each). This receptor was taken from a woman aged 40 to 50 in good health. The sample taken for sequencing was blood. The CDR3 here is CASSLGGTSPNEQFF. In DNA form, the CDR3 reads TGCGCCAGCAGCTTAGGCGGGACAAGTCCAAATGAGCAGTTCTTC. Together with reference TRBV5-1 and TRBJ2-1, the CDR3 gives the full variable domain: KAGVTQTPRYLIKTRGQQVTLSCSPISGHRSVSWYQQTPGQGLQFLFEYFSETQRNKGNFPGRFSGRQFSNSRSEMNVSTLELGDSALYLCASSLGGTSPNEQFFGPGTRLTVL.